This TCR beta chain was recorded in a study of blood T cell repertoires in COVID-19. Produced via immunoSEQ multiplex PCR; TCRdb's table is partial and in-frame only. The sample has approximately 260,000 clones; 70% to 85% are singletons. The CDR3 loop spans 14 amino acids. CDR1 SGHRS and CDR2 YFSETQ come from the germline V gene. With V trimmed by 4 bases and J by 7 bases, 8 bases remained unmatched. The sequence came from a woman of 80 years or more with active or convalescent COVID-19. Specimen: peripheral blood. The chain carries TRBV5-1 and TRBJ1-2, with 9 bases lining up with TRBD1. CDR3 DNA: TGCGCCAGCAGCCTGGAGGGACAGGGACCTGGCTACACCTTC. This translates into CASSLEGQGPGYTF.